This is a list of T cell receptor beta chains from one sample in a study of blood T cell repertoires in COVID-19. The table came from immunoSEQ multiplex PCR; TCRdb's copy has only in-frame clones and leaves some out. Found here are over 100,000 clones, more than 75% of them singletons; the top ten hold roughly 3.1%. Sequenced: peripheral blood. These receptors originate from a man aged 50 or older with active or convalescent COVID-19. The CDR3 runs from the conserved cysteine through the conserved F or W. D genes are given only for firm matches. Not all rows give a size; the values are once, few, many and, for expanded clones, a class.

NA	TRBV5-6	NA	TRBJ2-1	CASSLRTGRGAYNEQFF	TGTGCCAGCAGCCTGCGGACCGGACGGGGGGCATACAATGAGCAGTTCTTC
NA	TRBV30	NA	TRBJ2-4	CAWTSGTPSQYF	TGTGCCTGGACCTCCGGGACTCCAAGTCAGTACTTC
NA	TRBV12-3/TRBV12-4	NA	TRBJ1-1	CASTRETEAFF	TGTGCCAGCACGCGGGAGACTGAAGCTTTCTTT
NA	TRBV27	TRBD2	TRBJ2-3	CASSLRLAGPRVDTQYF	TGTGCCAGCAGTCTCCGACTAGCGGGGCCCCGGGTAGATACGCAGTATTTT
once	TRBV7-8	NA	TRBJ2-2	CASSLWPGPNTGELFF	TGTGCCAGCAGCTTATGGCCAGGGCCCAACACCGGGGAGCTGTTTTTT
NA	TRBV6-5	TRBD2	TRBJ2-3	CASSYVSSGVNTQYF	TGTGCCAGCAGTTACGTCTCTAGCGGGGTGAATACGCAGTATTTT
NA	TRBV5-1	TRBD1	TRBJ2-7	CASSTTMTGISSGFVSEQYF	TGCGCCAGCAGCACTACCATGACAGGGATATCAAGTGGGTTCGTTTCCGAGCAGTACTTC
NA	TRBV6-2/TRBV6-3	NA	TRBJ2-1	CASSYSTGNEQFF	TGTGCCAGCAGTTACTCTACAGGGAATGAGCAGTTCTTC
NA	TRBV2	NA	TRBJ1-6	CASSLTVNSPLHF	TGTGCCAGCAGTCTGACAGTCAATTCACCCCTCCACTTT
NA	TRBV19	TRBD1	TRBJ1-5	CASSRTGESIQPQHF	TGTGCCAGTAGTCGGACAGGGGAATCGATACAGCCCCAGCATTTT
NA	TRBV3-1/TRBV3-2	NA	TRBJ1-1	CASSQDGALGTEAFF	TGTGCCAGCAGCCAAGATGGGGCGCTGGGCACTGAAGCTTTCTTT
NA	TRBV3-1/TRBV3-2	NA	TRBJ1-1	CASSQARNTEAFF	TGTGCCAGCAGCCAAGCGCGAAACACTGAAGCTTTCTTT
NA	TRBV18	TRBD2	TRBJ2-2	CASSPSFAGGTGELFF	TGTGCCAGCTCACCCTCTTTCGCGGGGGGCACCGGGGAGCTGTTTTTT
NA	TRBV2	NA	TRBJ2-3	CASRTASTDTQYF	TGTGCCAGCCGGACAGCTAGCACAGATACGCAGTATTTT
NA	TRBV25-1	NA	TRBJ1-6	CASWAGNPNSPLHF	TGTGCCAGCTGGGCAGGGAACCCTAATTCACCCCTCCACTTT
few	TRBV7-7	TRBD2	TRBJ2-5	CASSLVSGGGETQYF	TGTGCCAGCAGCTTAGTGAGCGGGGGGGGAGAGACCCAGTACTTC
NA	TRBV30	TRBD1	TRBJ1-4	CAWSVSPGGKLFF	TGTGCCTGGAGTGTCTCTCCAGGGGGGAAACTGTTTTTT
NA	TRBV9	NA	TRBJ1-6	CASSATGTNSPLHF	TGTGCCAGCAGCGCGACAGGTACTAATTCACCCCTCCACTTT
NA	TRBV19	TRBD1	TRBJ1-5	CASRYPGQGGQPQHF	TGTGCCAGTAGATACCCGGGACAGGGCGGTCAGCCCCAGCATTTT
NA	TRBV2	TRBD2	TRBJ2-3	CASSEGGRGTDTQYF	TGTGCCAGCAGTGAAGGAGGGAGGGGAACAGATACGCAGTATTTT
NA	TRBV19	NA	TRBJ2-5	CASSIVLQETQYF	TGTGCCAGTAGTATAGTACTGCAAGAGACCCAGTACTTC
NA	TRBV5-4	TRBD2	TRBJ2-5	CASSPSGGAWETQYF	TGTGCCAGCAGTCCTAGCGGGGGGGCTTGGGAGACCCAGTACTTC
once	TRBV5-1	NA	TRBJ1-6	CASSVGADYNSPLHF	TGCGCCAGCAGCGTTGGGGCAGACTATAATTCACCCCTCCACTTT
NA	TRBV4-2	TRBD1	TRBJ2-2	CASSPRTGPTGELFF	TGTGCCAGCAGTCCCCGGACAGGGCCCACCGGGGAGCTGTTTTTT
NA	TRBV4-3	TRBD2	TRBJ2-3	CASSERTSGGPAVTQYF	TGCGCCAGCAGCGAGAGGACTAGCGGGGGGCCAGCGGTTACGCAGTATTTT
few	TRBV13	NA	TRBJ1-6	CASGRTAYPGSYNSPLHF	TGTGCCAGCGGAAGGACTGCCTACCCGGGATCCTATAATTCACCCCTCCACTTT
NA	TRBV5-1	NA	TRBJ1-5	CASSPGGDSNQPQHF	TGCGCCAGCAGCCCCGGCGGGGATAGCAATCAGCCCCAGCATTTT
NA	TRBV12-3/TRBV12-4	NA	TRBJ1-1	CASGYGRDTEAFF	TGTGCCAGTGGCTACGGGAGGGACACTGAAGCTTTCTTT